These 11 T cell receptor beta chains originate from one sample sequenced in a study of cytomegalovirus exposure and HLA in healthy donors. Primers included in the PCR were 60 Vbeta and 13 Jbeta primers. Repertoires were generated with immunoSEQ multiplex PCR, while TCRdb's copy carries only in-frame clones and drops some. The sample has 75,000 or so clones, 65% to 70% seen once. The specimen was PBMCs. The receptor source for this set is a middle-aged man in good health and CMV-seropositive.

This clone was seen a handful of times. The rearrangement joins TRBV6-4 to TRBJ2-2; the match to TRBD1 covers 9 bases. V shed 2 bases, J shed 3 bases, and the junction held 1 base outside the gene matches. This CDR3 is 15 amino acids long. CDR1 is MRHNA and CDR2 is SNTAGT in the germline V gene. In nucleotides, the CDR3 is TGTGCCAGCAGTGACCGGGACAGGGACACCGGGGAGCTGTTTTTT. This encodes CASSDRDRDTGELFF.

V and J are TRBV29-1 and TRBJ2-1; unclear D gene. Germline values: CDR1 SQVTM, CDR2 ANQGSEA. The CDR3 covers 15 residues. Trimming cost V 3 bases and J 0 bases, with 12 bases left between them. The CDR3 nucleotides read TGCAGCGTTGACGGTCCATCAAGCTCCTACAATGAGCAGTTCTTC. Translation gives CSVDGPSSSYNEQFF.

This clone turned up a few times. CDR3 nucleotides: TGTGCCACCTCGACAGGGGCCATTGAAGCTTTCTTT. It specifies CATSTGAIEAFF. The chain joins TRBV7-8 to TRBJ1-1, with TRBD1 identical over 8 bases. CDR1 is SGHVS, CDR2 FQNEAQ, per germline. CDR3 size: 12 residues. V was pared by 10 bases and J by 7 bases, with 8 bases of the junction left unmatched.

This clone was counted a few times. This sequence joins TRBV7-2 and TRBJ2-5; perhaps TRBD1 as D (6 bases). V lost 2 bases, J lost 1 base, and 11 bases lay in between. This CDR3 has 15 residues. Per germline, CDR1 SGHTA and CDR2 FQGNSA. This chain's CDR3 is CASSLQGQPQETQYF. For the CDR3, the DNA is TGTGCCAGCAGCTTACAGGGGCAGCCCCAAGAGACCCAGTACTTC.

This clone was recorded a few times. This sequence joins TRBV19 and TRBJ1-1; 7 positions agree with TRBD1. J lost 2 bases, V lost 3 bases, and 6 bases had no gene match. Germline lookup yields CDR1 LNHDA and CDR2 SQIVND (reference sequence). This CDR3 has 15 residues. CDR3 coding DNA: TGTGCCAGTAGTATTACGGGACAGACTAACACTGAAGCTTTCTTT. Amino acid sequence: CASSITGQTNTEAFF. The full variable domain, rest sourced from reference TRBV19 and TRBJ1-1, is DGGITQSPKYLFRKEGQNVTLSCEQNLNHDAMYWYRQDPGQGLRLIYYSQIVNDFQKGDIAEGYSVSREKKESFPLTVTSAQKNPTAFYLCASSITGQTNTEAFFGQGTRLTVV.

The CDR3: CSVGGQGGNEQYF. The CDR3 bases are TGCAGCGTTGGAGGACAGGGGGGCAACGAGCAGTACTTC. J is TRBJ2-7 and V is TRBV29-1; 10 bases are shared with TRBD1. Germline values: CDR1 SQVTM, CDR2 ANQGSEA. CDR3 length: 13 amino acids. The V and J ends lost 4 bases and 5 bases, in that order; junction bases with no gene match: 5.

Concerning this clone itself: The same CDR3 also results from other DNA sequences found in this sample. This chain links TRBV19 with TRBJ2-1; 7 bases line up with TRBD1. Trimming took 4 bases from V and 3 from J; bases not matched to a gene: 3. This CDR3 is 14 amino acids long. Germline V gene data show CDR1 as LNHDA and CDR2 as SQIVND (reference sequence). Here the CDR3 reads CASSSQGDYNEQFF. DNA of the CDR3: TGTGCCAGTAGTAGTCAGGGGGACTACAATGAGCAGTTCTTC.

This clone has a handful of counts. The chain has TRBV7-9 and TRBJ2-7, with 9 bases lining up with TRBD1. CDR1 is SEHNR and CDR2 is FQNEAQ in the germline V gene (reference sequence). The CDR3 length is 13 residues. V lost 7 bases, J lost 4 bases, and 5 bases stayed unmatched. This chain's CDR3 is CASTKGQGYEQYF. The CDR3 DNA follows: TGTGCCAGCACCAAGGGACAGGGTTACGAGCAGTACTTC.

J is TRBJ1-2 and V is TRBV7-2; no firm D call. The CDR3 runs 13 residues. Germline V gene data show CDR1 as SGHTA and CDR2 as FQGNSA. V was trimmed by 3 bases and J by 7 bases, leaving 12 bases between them. The chain's CDR3 is CASSFGVAAGYTF. The CDR3 coding sequence is TGTGCCAGCAGCTTCGGGGTGGCGGCTGGCTACACCTTC.

Note on this clone: An end of the junction does not agree with germline; a read error may underlie this. Other DNA sequences in the same sample also yield this CDR3. The V call is TRBV11-3, the J call TRBJ1-1, with D unresolved. The CDR3 sequence is 13 residues long. Germline CDR1 is SGHNT and CDR2 is YENEEA. CDR3 residues: CASSNRLNTEAFF. The CDR3 nucleotides are TGTGCCAGCAGCAACAGATTGAACACTGAGGCTTTCTTT. Complete variable domain (other parts from reference TRBV11-3 and TRBJ1-1): EAGVVQSPRYKIIEKKQPVAFWCNPISGHNTLYWYLQNLGQGPELLIRYENEEAVDDSQLPKDRFSAERLKGVDSTLKIQPAELGDSAVYLCASSNRLNTEAFFGQGTRLTVV.

This chain connects TRBV19 to TRBJ2-3, with TRBD1 identical over 7 bases. The V gene's germline CDR1 is LNHDA and CDR2 SQIVND (reference sequence). V lost 4 bases to trimming and J lost 4 bases; unmatched junction nucleotides: 8. The CDR3 covers 15 residues. DNA of the CDR3: TGTGCCAGTAGTACCCGGACAGGATTACCAGATACGCAGTATTTT. Its translation is CASSTRTGLPDTQYF.